This is a list of T cell receptor beta chains from one sample in a study of T cell repertoires in cytomegalovirus infection. TCRdb re-derived calls from the reads in MiXCR, one entry per CDR3 protein. Of approximately 76,000 distinct CDR3 sequences in the sample, 20% to 30% were seen once. No antigen is known for these receptors. The sequencing here drew on CD8+ T cells from cultured PBMCs, taken from culture after CMV antigen stimulation. These receptors were collected from a human donor in good health (CMV status not recorded). Some clones in this sample may be carry-over from other donors' samples. Each CDR3 is given with its conserved first and last residue. A D gene is named only where the DNA matches it firmly. Clone size is stated in some rows and not others, as once, few, many or a class when expanded.

d_gene: TRBD1
v_gene: TRBV7-6
abundance: few
len: 15
j_gene: TRBJ1-4
CDR3aa: CASSPGTGVGEKLFF
CDR3nt: TGTGCCAGCAGCCCTGGGACAGGAGTTGGTGAAAAACTGTTTTTT

d_gene: TRBD1
v_gene: TRBV15
abundance: few
len: 16
j_gene: TRBJ1-1
CDR3aa: CATSRAAGQMNTEAFF
CDR3nt: TGTGCCACCAGCAGGGCCGCGGGACAGATGAACACTGAAGCTTTCTTT

d_gene: TRBD2
v_gene: TRBV6-8
abundance: NA
len: 18
j_gene: TRBJ2-3
CDR3aa: CASSYNKVAGARADTQYF
CDR3nt: TGTGCCAGCAGTTACAACAAGGTAGCGGGGGCCAGGGCAGATACGCAGTATTTT

d_gene: NA
v_gene: TRBV2
abundance: NA
len: 13
j_gene: TRBJ1-1
CDR3aa: CASGGLTNTEAFF
CDR3nt: TGTGCCAGCGGGGGGCTGACGAACACTGAAGCTTTCTTT

d_gene: TRBD1
v_gene: TRBV27
abundance: NA
len: 13
j_gene: TRBJ1-4
CDR3aa: CASSPTDRGKLFF
CDR3nt: TGTGCCAGCAGCCCGACTGACAGGGGAAAACTGTTTTTT

d_gene: NA
v_gene: TRBV28
abundance: NA
len: 13
j_gene: TRBJ1-1
CDR3aa: CASSLRQNTEAFF
CDR3nt: TGTGCCAGCAGTTTAAGACAGAACACTGAAGCTTTCTTT

d_gene: TRBD1
v_gene: TRBV4-2
abundance: NA
len: 16
j_gene: TRBJ1-1
CDR3aa: CASSRQTGDPTLEAFF
CDR3nt: TGTGCCAGCAGCCGACAGACAGGGGACCCGACCTTAGAAGCTTTCTTT

d_gene: TRBD1
v_gene: TRBV20-1
abundance: NA
len: 12
j_gene: TRBJ2-1
CDR3aa: CSATRGPDEQFF
CDR3nt: TGCAGTGCTACTAGGGGGCCCGATGAGCAGTTCTTC

d_gene: NA
v_gene: TRBV19
abundance: NA
len: 16
j_gene: TRBJ1-1
CDR3aa: CASSRLQGEGNTEAFF
CDR3nt: TGTGCCAGTAGTAGACTACAGGGCGAGGGTAACACTGAAGCTTTCTTT

d_gene: TRBD2
v_gene: TRBV7-8
abundance: many
len: 18
j_gene: TRBJ2-1
CDR3aa: CASSLALASGSPWDEQFF
CDR3nt: TGTGCCAGCAGCTTAGCGCTGGCTAGCGGGAGCCCCTGGGATGAGCAGTTCTTC

d_gene: NA
v_gene: TRBV5-6
abundance: NA
len: 15
j_gene: TRBJ2-5
CDR3aa: CASSPTTGWQETQYF
CDR3nt: TGTGCCAGCAGCCCTACCACAGGGTGGCAAGAGACCCAGTACTTC

d_gene: NA
v_gene: TRBV7-2
abundance: many
len: 14
j_gene: TRBJ2-1
CDR3aa: CASSLAPSDNEQFF
CDR3nt: TGTGCCAGCAGCTTAGCCCCAAGTGACAATGAGCAGTTCTTC